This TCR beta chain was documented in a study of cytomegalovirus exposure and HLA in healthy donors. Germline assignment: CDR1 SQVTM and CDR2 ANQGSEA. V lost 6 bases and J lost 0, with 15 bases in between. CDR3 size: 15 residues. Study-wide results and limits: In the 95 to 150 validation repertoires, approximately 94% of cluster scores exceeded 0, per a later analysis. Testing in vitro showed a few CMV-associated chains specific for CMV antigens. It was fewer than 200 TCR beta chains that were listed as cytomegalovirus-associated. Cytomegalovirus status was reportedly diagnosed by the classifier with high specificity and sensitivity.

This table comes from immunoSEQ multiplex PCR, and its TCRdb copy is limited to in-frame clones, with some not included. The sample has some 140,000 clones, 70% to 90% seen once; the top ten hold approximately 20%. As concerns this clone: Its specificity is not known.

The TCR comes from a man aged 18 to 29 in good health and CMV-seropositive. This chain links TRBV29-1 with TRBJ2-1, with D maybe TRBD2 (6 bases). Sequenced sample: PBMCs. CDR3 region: CSVPRLESSYNEQFF. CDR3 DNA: TGCAGCGTCCCACGACTAGAAAGCTCCTACAATGAGCAGTTCTTC.